This TCR beta chain was recovered during a study of T cell changes during pregnancy in multiple sclerosis. This CDR3 region has 14 residues. V lost 3 bases to trimming and J lost 1 base, with 9 bases between them. CDR1 is KGHSH, CDR2 LQKENI, per germline. Some clones are missing from TCRdb's copy, which holds only in-frame ones; the method was immunoSEQ multiplex PCR. The repertoire holds 50,000 or so clones, with less than 95% as singletons. This sample comprised CD4+ T cells from peripheral blood mononuclear cells, obtained in the third trimester of pregnancy. This sequence joins TRBV18 and TRBJ1-1; D remains ambiguous. The sequence derives from a female donor with multiple sclerosis, enrolled in a pregnancy study. The CDR3 is CASSPQAKNTEAFF. The DNA for the CDR3 is TGTGCCAGCTCACCTCAGGCGAAGAACACTGAAGCTTTCTTT.